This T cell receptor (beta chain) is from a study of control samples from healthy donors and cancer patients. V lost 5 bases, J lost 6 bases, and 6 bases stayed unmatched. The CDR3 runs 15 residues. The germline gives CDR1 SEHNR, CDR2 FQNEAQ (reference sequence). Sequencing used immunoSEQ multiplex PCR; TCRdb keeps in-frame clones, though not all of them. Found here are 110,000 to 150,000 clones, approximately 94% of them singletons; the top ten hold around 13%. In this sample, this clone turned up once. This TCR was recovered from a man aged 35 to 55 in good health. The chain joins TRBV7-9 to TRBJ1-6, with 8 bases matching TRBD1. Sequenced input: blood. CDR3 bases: TGTGCCAGCAGCCAAGGACAGGGCCGTAATTCACCCCTCCACTTT. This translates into CASSQGQGRNSPLHF.